These 19 T cell receptor beta chains originate from one sample sequenced in a study of early T cells in non-severe SARS-CoV-2 infection. MiXCR was run by TCRdb on the 5' RACE reads, yielding one entry per CDR3 protein. The sample carries under 40,000 distinct CDR3 sequences, about 5.8% recorded once. Sequencing was done on a sample of whole blood. The receptors were sampled from an adult who was a healthcare worker with PCR-confirmed SARS-CoV-2 infection or an uninfected control (not recorded which).

This clonotype was detected many times. The rearrangement joins TRBV2 to TRBJ2-1; tentatively, D is TRBD2 (6 bases). Trimming removed 3 bases at V and 8 bases at J, with 8 bases between. Germline V gene lookup returns CDR1 SNHLY and CDR2 FYNNEI. There are 12 residues in the CDR3. The CDR3 loop reads CASSEEGHEQFF. Here the CDR3 DNA reads TGTGCCAGCAGTGAGGAGGGCCATGAGCAGTTCTTC.

This clonotype rates as medium-sized. The genes are TRBV21-1 and TRBJ2-7; TRBD1 is the table's D call and was not checked against the DNA. TRBV21-1 is a recognized pseudogene. The CDR3 extends over 13 amino acids. The CDR3, as DNA: TGTGCCAGCAGCAAGGGACCCACCTACGAGCAGTACTTC. This encodes CASSKGPTYEQYF.

The chain uses TRBV7-3 and TRBJ2-1; 10 nucleotides match TRBD1. The length of the CDR3 is 16 residues. Germline CDR1 reads SGHTA; CDR2 reads FQGTGA. The V gene end was trimmed by 5 bases and the J gene end by 9 bases; junction bases not matched to a gene: 13. CDR3 sequence reads: CASSVTGGVNSGEQFF. The CDR3 DNA follows: TGTGCCAGCAGCGTGACAGGGGGCGTAAATAGTGGTGAGCAGTTCTTC. The full variable domain, its missing parts supplied by reference TRBV7-3 and TRBJ2-1, is GAGVSQTPSNKVTEKGKYVELRCDPISGHTALYWYRQSLGQGPEFLIYFQGTGAADDSGLPNDRFFAVRPEGSVSTLKIQRTERGDSAVYLCASSVTGGVNSGEQFFGPGTRLTVL.

This clonotype was recorded at least ten times. The gene calls are TRBV7-9 and TRBJ2-1; a weak D match, TRBD2 (6 bases). The germline V gene encodes CDR1 SEHNR and CDR2 FQNEAQ (reference sequence). The CDR3 spans 18 residues. V gave up 2 bases and J gave up 3 bases, with 20 bases separating them. The CDR3 bases are TGTGCCAGCAGCTTAACCCCCCTCGATCCGCGGGGCTACAATGAGCAGTTCTTC. Amino acid sequence: CASSLTPLDPRGYNEQFF.

This clonotype was seen many times. This chain connects TRBV6-5 to TRBJ2-3, with a tentative D call TRBD1 (6 bases). The CDR3 is made up of 15 amino acids. Trimming shortened V by 0 bases and J by 5 bases, and 12 bases separated the two germline ends. Germline CDR1 and CDR2: MNHEY and SVGAGI. The CDR3 protein is CASSYSGAALDTQYF. In DNA form, the CDR3 reads TGTGCCAGCAGTTACTCGGGGGCTGCCCTAGATACGCAGTATTTT.

This clonotype was counted many times. The rearrangement links TRBV30 to TRBJ1-2; D may be TRBD1 (5 bases). Per the germline V gene, CDR1 is GTSNPN and CDR2 is SVGIG (reference sequence). Deletions cut 0 bases from V and 7 bases from J, with 6 bases between. CDR3 length equals 11 residues. Here the CDR3 DNA reads TGTGCCTGGAGTGTCGGGGCTGGCTACACCTTC. The encoded protein is CAWSVGAGYTF. The whole variable domain, filled in from reference TRBV30 and TRBJ1-2, reads SQTIHQWPATLVQPVGSPLSLECTVEGTSNPNLYWYRQAAGRGLQLLFYSVGIGQISSEVPQNLSASRPQDRQFILSSKKLLLSDSGFYLCAWSVGAGYTFGSGTRLTVV.

In its sample, this clonotype was seen a few times. The CDR3 here is CSVEGPASQETQYF. In DNA form, the CDR3 reads TGCAGCGTTGAAGGACCAGCATCGCAAGAGACCCAGTACTTC. V usage is TRBV29-1 and J usage is TRBJ2-5; D unclear. The CDR3 is 14 amino acids. V was clipped by 1 base and J by 2 bases, with 11 bases between them. Germline V gives CDR1 SQVTM, CDR2 ANQGSEA.

This clonotype came up many times. V gene TRBV7-3 combines with J gene TRBJ1-5, with 7 nucleotides matching TRBD1. V lost 1 base and J lost 4; bases outside the gene matches: 13. The CDR3 contains 18 residues. The germline V gene encodes CDR1 SGHTA and CDR2 FQGTGA. CDR3 nucleotide sequence: TGTGCCAGCAGCTTAAGGCTGACTAGGGGGCAAGGGAATCAGCCCCAGCATTTT. Amino acids: CASSLRLTRGQGNQPQHF.

This clonotype has more than one count but fewer than ten. This chain links TRBV4-3 with TRBJ2-6; D is unresolved. Looked up from germline, CDR1 is LGHNA and CDR2 is YSLEER. The CDR3 has 18 amino acids. V was clipped by 0 bases and J by 0 bases, with 12 bases between them. The CDR3 loop reads CASSQEGGGVSGANVLTF. In DNA form, the CDR3 reads TGCGCCAGCAGCCAAGAAGGCGGCGGTGTCTCTGGGGCCAACGTCCTGACTTTC.

This clonotype was picked up many times. The J gene is TRBJ2-7, the V gene TRBV28, with D perhaps matching TRBD2 (5 bases). Trimming shortened V by 6 bases and J by 2 bases, and 8 bases separated the two germline ends. Germline V gene lookup returns CDR1 MDHEN and CDR2 SYDVKM. This CDR3 spans 12 amino acids. In DNA, the CDR3 is TGTGCCAGCAGCCTCGGGGCCTACGAGCAGTACTTC. It yields the protein CASSLGAYEQYF.

This clonotype was seen ten or more times. The CDR3 DNA reads TGTGCCAGCAGTCGCGATATGAGCGGCTACAATGAGCAGTTCTTC. It encodes CASSRDMSGYNEQFF. This chain uses TRBV12-3 or TRBV12-4 with TRBJ2-1; D possibly corresponds to TRBD2 (5 bases). Deletions cut 5 bases from V and 3 bases from J, with 14 bases between. This CDR3 spans 15 amino acids.

The chain recombines TRBV5-4 with TRBJ2-7; D perhaps matches TRBD1 (5 bases). CDR1 and CDR2 from the germline V gene are SGHNT and YYREEE (reference sequence). The CDR3 is made up of 15 amino acids. V was pared by 4 bases and J by 5 bases, with 19 bases between. The chain's CDR3 is CASSENRLGPDEQYF. The CDR3, as DNA: TGTGCCAGCAGCGAAAACAGGTTAGGGCCGGACGAGCAGTACTTC.

This clonotype was recorded many times. The chain has TRBV12-3 or TRBV12-4 and TRBJ1-5; a possible D gene is TRBD1 (5 bases). This CDR3 is 15 amino acids long. V was cut by 6 bases and J by 5 bases, with 17 bases left in between. CDR3 amino acids: CASRKGDGGYQPQHF. In DNA form, the CDR3 reads TGTGCCAGCAGGAAAGGGGACGGGGGTTATCAGCCCCAGCATTTT.

This clonotype was counted many times. The CDR3 reads CASSSASGEVNEQYF. As DNA, the CDR3 is TGTGCCAGCAGTTCCGCTAGCGGAGAGGTTAACGAGCAGTACTTC. The chain employs TRBV28 and TRBJ2-7, with TRBD2 matching over 7 bases. Unmatched junction bases numbered 11, after V lost 4 bases and J lost 5 bases. The CDR3 totals 15 residues. From germline, CDR1 is MDHEN and CDR2 SYDVKM.

This clonotype was counted many times. V is TRBV6-2 or TRBV6-3 and J is TRBJ2-5, with unresolved D. The germline V gene encodes CDR1 MNHEY and CDR2 SVGEGT. This CDR3 is built from 13 residues. The V and J ends lost 6 bases and 7 bases respectively, with 15 bases between them. The CDR3 region is CASSKLGEATQYF. CDR3 nucleotide sequence: TGTGCCAGCAGCAAGCTCGGAGAGGCGACCCAGTACTTC.

There are many counts of this clonotype. The J gene is TRBJ2-7, the V gene TRBV10-3, with TRBD2 identical over 7 bases. V gave up 10 bases and J gave up 7 bases; unmatched junction bases: 16. The CDR3 runs to 14 residues. Per the germline V gene, CDR1 is ENHRY and CDR2 is SYGVKD. The CDR3 here is CATGRSPRADEQYF. In DNA, the CDR3 is TGTGCCACCGGGAGGTCTCCACGAGCGGATGAGCAGTACTTC.

This clonotype came up many times. The chain carries TRBV5-6 and TRBJ2-2; D ambiguous. CDR3 length equals 12 residues. Germline V gives CDR1 SGHDT, CDR2 YYEEEE. V was pared by 4 bases and J by 8 bases, with 9 bases between. The CDR3 nucleotides are TGTGCCAGCAGCCTTTACATGGGGGAGCTGTTTTTT. It yields the protein CASSLYMGELFF.

This clonotype has more than one count but fewer than ten. This rearrangement joins TRBV20-1 to TRBJ2-1; D gene uncertain. CDR1 DFQATT and CDR2 SNEGSKA come from the germline V gene (reference sequence). V lost 5 bases, J lost 10 bases, and 12 bases lay in between. The length of the CDR3 is 11 residues. In DNA, the CDR3 is TGCAGTGCTGGTACGGGTGAAGAGCAGTTCTTC. It is translated as CSAGTGEEQFF.

This clonotype was detected a few times. The chain is built from TRBV6-5 and TRBJ2-1; D call uncertain. The V gene's germline CDR1 is MNHEY and CDR2 SVGAGI. The CDR3 totals 16 residues. V lost 0 bases and J lost 0, with 9 bases in between. The CDR3 nucleotides are TGTGCCAGCAGTTACTCTTATGTAAGCTCCTACAATGAGCAGTTCTTC. Translated, it gives CASSYSYVSSYNEQFF.